This TCR beta chain originates from a study of neoadjuvant anti-PD-1 for oral cavity cancer. Findings of the study overall: Only three patients per response group were TCR-analyzed; validation needed.

Described time point: after neoadjuvant nivolumab, at surgical resection. Patients had HPV-negative, locally advanced oral cavity squamous cell carcinoma. This table comes from immunoSEQ multiplex PCR, and its TCRdb copy is limited to in-frame clones, with some not included. Altogether more than 13,000 clones are present, approximately 73% being singletons, with the ten largest covering 2.8%. Regarding this clone: Its antigen is currently unknown.

The CDR3 spans 15 residues. The ends were cut back, 4 bases at V and 4 bases at J, with 16 bases in the middle. The germline V gene has CDR1 LNHDA and CDR2 SQIVND (reference sequence). The TCR sequence derives from a person aged 40 to 85 with oral cavity squamous cell carcinoma. The specimen was PBMCs, collected after nivolumab (anti-PD-1) treatment. This rearrangement joins TRBV19 to TRBJ1-2, with a tentative D call TRBD1 (5 bases). The CDR3 loop is CASSTEPDSPYGYTF. The DNA of the CDR3 is TGTGCCAGTAGTACCGAACCCGACAGTCCCTATGGCTACACCTTC.